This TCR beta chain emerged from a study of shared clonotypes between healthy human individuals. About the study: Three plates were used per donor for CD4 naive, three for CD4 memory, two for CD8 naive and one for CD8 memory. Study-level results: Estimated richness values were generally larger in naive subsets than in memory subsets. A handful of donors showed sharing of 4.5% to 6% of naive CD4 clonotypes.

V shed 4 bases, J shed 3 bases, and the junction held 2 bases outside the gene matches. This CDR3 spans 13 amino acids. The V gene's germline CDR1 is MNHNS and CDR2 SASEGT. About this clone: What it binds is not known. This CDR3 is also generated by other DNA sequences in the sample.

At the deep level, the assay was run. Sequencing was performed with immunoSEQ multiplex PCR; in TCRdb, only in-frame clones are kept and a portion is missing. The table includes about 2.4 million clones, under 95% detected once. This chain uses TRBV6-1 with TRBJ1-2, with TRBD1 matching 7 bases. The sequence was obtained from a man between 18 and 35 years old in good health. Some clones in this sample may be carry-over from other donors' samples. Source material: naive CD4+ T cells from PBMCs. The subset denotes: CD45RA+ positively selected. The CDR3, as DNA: TGTGCCAGCAGTGGACAGGGCGACTATGGCTACACCTTC. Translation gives CASSGQGDYGYTF.